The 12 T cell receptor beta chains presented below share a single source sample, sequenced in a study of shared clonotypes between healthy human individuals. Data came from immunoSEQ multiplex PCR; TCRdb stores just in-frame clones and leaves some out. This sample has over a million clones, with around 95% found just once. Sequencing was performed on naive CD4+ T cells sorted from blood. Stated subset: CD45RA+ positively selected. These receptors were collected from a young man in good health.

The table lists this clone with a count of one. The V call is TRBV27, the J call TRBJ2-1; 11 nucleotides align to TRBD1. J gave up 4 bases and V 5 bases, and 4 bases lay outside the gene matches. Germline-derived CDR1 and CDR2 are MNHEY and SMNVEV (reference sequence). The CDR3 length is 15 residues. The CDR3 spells CASSRWDRGYNEQFF. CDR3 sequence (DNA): TGTGCCAGCAGTCGGTGGGACAGGGGGTACAATGAGCAGTTCTTC.

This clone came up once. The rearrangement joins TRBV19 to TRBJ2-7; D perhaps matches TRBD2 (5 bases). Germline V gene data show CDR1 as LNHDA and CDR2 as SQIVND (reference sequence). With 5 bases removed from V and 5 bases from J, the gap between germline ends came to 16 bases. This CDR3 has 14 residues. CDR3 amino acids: CASSEGTERHEQYF. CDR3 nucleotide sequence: TGTGCCAGTAGTGAGGGTACAGAGCGCCACGAGCAGTACTTC.

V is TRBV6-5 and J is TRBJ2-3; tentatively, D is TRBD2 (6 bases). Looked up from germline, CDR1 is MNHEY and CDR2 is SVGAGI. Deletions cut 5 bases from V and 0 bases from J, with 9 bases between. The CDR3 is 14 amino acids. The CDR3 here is CASSLGTSTDTQYF. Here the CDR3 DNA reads TGTGCCAGCAGTCTCGGGACTAGCACAGATACGCAGTATTTT.

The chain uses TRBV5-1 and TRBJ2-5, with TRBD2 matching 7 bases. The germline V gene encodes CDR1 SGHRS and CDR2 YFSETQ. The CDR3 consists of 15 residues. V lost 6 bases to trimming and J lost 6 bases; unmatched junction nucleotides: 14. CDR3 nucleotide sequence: TGCGCCAGCAAAAATTCGGCGGGAGAGGGGAAGACCCAGTACTTC. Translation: CASKNSAGEGKTQYF.

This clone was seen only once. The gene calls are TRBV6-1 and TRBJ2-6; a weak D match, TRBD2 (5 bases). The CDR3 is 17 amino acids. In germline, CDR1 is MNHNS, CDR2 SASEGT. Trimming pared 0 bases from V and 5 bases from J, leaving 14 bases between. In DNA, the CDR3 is TGTGCCAGCAGTGAAGCGCAGAGTCGGGGATGGGCCAACGTCCTGACTTTC. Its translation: CASSEAQSRGWANVLTF.

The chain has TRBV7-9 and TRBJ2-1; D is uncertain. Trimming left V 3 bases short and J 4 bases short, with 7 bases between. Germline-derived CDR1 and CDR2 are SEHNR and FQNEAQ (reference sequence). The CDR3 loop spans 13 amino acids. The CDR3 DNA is TGTGCCAGCAGCTTGGCGGTTTACAATGAGCAGTTCTTC. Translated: CASSLAVYNEQFF.

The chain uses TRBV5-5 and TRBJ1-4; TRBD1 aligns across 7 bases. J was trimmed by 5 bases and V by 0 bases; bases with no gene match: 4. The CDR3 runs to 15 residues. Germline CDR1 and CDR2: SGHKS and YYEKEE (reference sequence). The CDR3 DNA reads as TGTGCCAGCAGCTTGGGTACAGGGGTAAATGAAAAACTGTTTTTT. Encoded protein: CASSLGTGVNEKLFF.

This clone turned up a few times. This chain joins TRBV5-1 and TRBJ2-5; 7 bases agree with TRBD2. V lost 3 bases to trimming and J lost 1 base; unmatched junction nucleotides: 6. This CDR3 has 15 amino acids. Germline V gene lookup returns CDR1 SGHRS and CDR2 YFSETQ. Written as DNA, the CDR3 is TGCGCCAGCAGCTCTGGGGGGGTCGGCCAAGAGACCCAGTACTTC. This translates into CASSSGGVGQETQYF.

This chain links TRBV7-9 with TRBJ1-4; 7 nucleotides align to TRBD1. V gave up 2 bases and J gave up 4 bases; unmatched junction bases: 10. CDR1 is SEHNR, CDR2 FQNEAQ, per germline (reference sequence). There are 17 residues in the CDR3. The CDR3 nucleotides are TGTGCCAGCAGCTTATTTCCCCTGGACAGGAGTAATGAAAAACTGTTTTTT. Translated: CASSLFPLDRSNEKLFF. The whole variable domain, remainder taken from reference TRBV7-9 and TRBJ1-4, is DTGVSQNPRHKITKRGQNVTFRCDPISEHNRLYWYRQTLGQGPEFLTYFQNEAQLEKSRLLSDRFSAERPKGSFSTLEIQRTEQGDSAMYLCASSLFPLDRSNEKLFFGSGTQLSVL.

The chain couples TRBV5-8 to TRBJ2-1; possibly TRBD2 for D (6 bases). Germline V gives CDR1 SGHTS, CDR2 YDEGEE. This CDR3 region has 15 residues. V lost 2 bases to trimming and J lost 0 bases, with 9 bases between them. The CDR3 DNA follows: TGTGCCAGCAGCTTAAGGAGGGCCTCCTACAATGAGCAGTTCTTC. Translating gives CASSLRRASYNEQFF.

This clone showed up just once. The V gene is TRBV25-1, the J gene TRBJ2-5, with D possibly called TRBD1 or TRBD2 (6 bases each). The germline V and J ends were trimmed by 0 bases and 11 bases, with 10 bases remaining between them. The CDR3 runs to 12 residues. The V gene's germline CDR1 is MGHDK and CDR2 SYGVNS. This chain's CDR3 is CASSEYIGGQYF. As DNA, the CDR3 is TGTGCCAGCAGTGAATATATAGGGGGGCAGTACTTC.

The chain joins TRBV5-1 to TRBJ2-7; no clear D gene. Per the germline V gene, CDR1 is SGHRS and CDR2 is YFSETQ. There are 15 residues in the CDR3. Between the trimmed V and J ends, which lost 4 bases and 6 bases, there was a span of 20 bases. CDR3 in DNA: TGCGCCAGCAGCCCCTCCCTGTCGAGCCTAGGCGAGCAGTACTTC. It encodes CASSPSLSSLGEQYF.